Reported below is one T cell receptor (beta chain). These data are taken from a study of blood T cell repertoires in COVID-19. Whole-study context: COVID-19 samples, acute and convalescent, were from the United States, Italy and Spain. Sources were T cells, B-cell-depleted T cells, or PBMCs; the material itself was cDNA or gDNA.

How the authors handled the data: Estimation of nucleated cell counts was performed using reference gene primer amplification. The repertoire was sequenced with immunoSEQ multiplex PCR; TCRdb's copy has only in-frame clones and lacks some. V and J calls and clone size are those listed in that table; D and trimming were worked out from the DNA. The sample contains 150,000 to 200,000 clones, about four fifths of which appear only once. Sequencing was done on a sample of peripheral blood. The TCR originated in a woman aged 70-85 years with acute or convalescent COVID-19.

The CDR3 loop reads CASTDYLGLANTGELFF. CDR3 DNA sequence: TGTGCCAGCACTGATTACTTGGGACTAGCGAACACCGGGGAGCTGTTTTTT. The V gene is TRBV4-2, the J gene TRBJ2-2, with 8 bases fitting TRBD2. The V gene's germline CDR1 is LGHNA and CDR2 YNFKEQ. The CDR3 contains 17 residues. V shed 7 bases, J shed 0 bases, and the junction held 10 bases outside the gene matches.